This paragraph reports one T cell receptor (beta chain). The data belong to a study of T cell responses to AZD1222 COVID-19 vaccine. Trimming at V came to 8 bases and at J to 4 bases, leaving 1 base not matched to a gene. The CDR3 runs 14 residues. The germline CDR1 and CDR2 sequences are MNHEY and SVGAGI. TCRdb's copy holds only in-frame clones and misses some; the assay was immunoSEQ multiplex PCR. Altogether under 150,000 clones are present, approximately 93% being singletons, with the ten largest covering about 1%. The chain couples TRBV6-5 to TRBJ2-3; 15 bases fit TRBD2. This specimen consisted of peripheral blood, obtained on day 0 of AZD1222 vaccination. The sequence was obtained from an adult in good health. CDR3 nucleotides: TGTGCCAGCGGACTAGCGGGGGGGCCAGATACGCAGTATTTT. Translating gives CASGLAGGPDTQYF.